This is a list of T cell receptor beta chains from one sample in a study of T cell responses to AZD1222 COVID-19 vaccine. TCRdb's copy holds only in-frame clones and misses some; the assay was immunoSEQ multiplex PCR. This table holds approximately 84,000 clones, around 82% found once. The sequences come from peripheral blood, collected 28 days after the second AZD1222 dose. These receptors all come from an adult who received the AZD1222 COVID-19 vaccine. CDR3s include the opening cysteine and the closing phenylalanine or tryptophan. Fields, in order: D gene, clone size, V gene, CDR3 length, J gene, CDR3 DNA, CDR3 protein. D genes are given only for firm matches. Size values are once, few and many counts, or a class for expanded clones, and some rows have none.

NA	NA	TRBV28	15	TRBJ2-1	TGTGCCAGTGCGGAGGGGACAATGTCGAATTTAGAGCAGTTCTTC	CASAEGTMSNLEQFF
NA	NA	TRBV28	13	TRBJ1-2	TGTGCCGGAAGCCCGTGGGGGGCGGGTGGCTACACCTTC	CAGSPWGAGGYTF
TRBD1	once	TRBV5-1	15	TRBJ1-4	TGCGCCAGCAGCGGCATGGGACAGGGTCAGGAAAAACTGTTTTTT	CASSGMGQGQEKLFF
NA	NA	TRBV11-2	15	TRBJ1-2	TGTGCCAGCAGCTCCTGGACACTAGCTAACTATGGCTACACCTTC	CASSSWTLANYGYTF
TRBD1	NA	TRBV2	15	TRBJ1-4	TGTGCCAGCAGTGACCCCGGGACAGTTGTTGAAAAACTGTTTTTT	CASSDPGTVVEKLFF
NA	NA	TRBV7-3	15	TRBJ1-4	TGTGCCAGCAGCTCAACTATCAAGGTTCATGAAAAACTGTTTTTT	CASSSTIKVHEKLFF
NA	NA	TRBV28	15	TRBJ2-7	TGTGCCAGCAAAACTTCCCGGGACCTCTCCTACGAGCAGTACTTC	CASKTSRDLSYEQYF
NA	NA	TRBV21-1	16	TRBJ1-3	TGTGCCAGCAGCTCCAAGGACGGGAGCTCTGGAAACACCATATATTTT	CASSSKDGSSGNTIYF
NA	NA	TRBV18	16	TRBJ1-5	TGTGCCAGCTCACCAGCAGGGAACGTCGGCAATCAGCCCCAGCATTTT	CASSPAGNVGNQPQHF
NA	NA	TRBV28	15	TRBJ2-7	TGTGCCAGCAGTCTTGGGTGGGGCCCAGGGTACGAGCAGTACTTC	CASSLGWGPGYEQYF
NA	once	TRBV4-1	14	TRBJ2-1	TGCGCCAGCAGCCAAGATTGGGGTGACAATGAGCAGTTCTTC	CASSQDWGDNEQFF
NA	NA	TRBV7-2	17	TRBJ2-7	TGTGCCAGCAGTTCGATTAGCCTTGGGACGGGTTACTACGAGCAGTACTTC	CASSSISLGTGYYEQYF
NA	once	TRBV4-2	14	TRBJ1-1	TGTGCCAGCAGCCAAGGGACGTCGAACACTGAAGCTTTCTTT	CASSQGTSNTEAFF
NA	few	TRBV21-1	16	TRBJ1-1	TGTGCCAGCAGCAATGGCGTGGCCAGGGGGCACACTGAAGCTTTCTTT	CASSNGVARGHTEAFF
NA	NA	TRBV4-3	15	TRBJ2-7	TGCGCCAGCAGCCAGGAACTAGCCGTGCTGAACGAGCAGTACTTC	CASSQELAVLNEQYF
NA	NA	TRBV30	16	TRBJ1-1	TGTGCCTGGAGTCCCTTGGGAGCCCAAGAGGACACTGAAGCTTTCTTT	CAWSPLGAQEDTEAFF
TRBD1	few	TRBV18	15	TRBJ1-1	TGTGCCAGCTCGGGGGACAGGGAGGCGAACACTGAAGCTTTCTTT	CASSGDREANTEAFF
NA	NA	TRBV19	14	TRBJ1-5	TGTGCCAGTAGTATTATGACGGGCAATCAGCCCCAGCATTTT	CASSIMTGNQPQHF
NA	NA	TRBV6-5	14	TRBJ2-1	TGTGCCAGCAGAGACGGGAGCACCTACAATGAGCAGTTCTTC	CASRDGSTYNEQFF
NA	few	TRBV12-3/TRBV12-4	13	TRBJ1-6	TGTGCCAGCAGTTCCGGCCGCGATTCACCCCTCCACTTT	CASSSGRDSPLHF
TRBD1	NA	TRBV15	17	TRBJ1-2	TGTGCCACCAGCAGAGAGTCGGCGGGACAGGGCTTCTATGGCTACACCTTC	CATSRESAGQGFYGYTF
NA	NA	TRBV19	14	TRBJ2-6	TGTGCCAGTAGTAACCTACCAGGGGCCAACGTCCTGACTTTC	CASSNLPGANVLTF
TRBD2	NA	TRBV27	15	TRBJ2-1	TGTGCCAGCACCCTACTAGCGGGAGGTGCGAATGAGCAGTTCTTC	CASTLLAGGANEQFF
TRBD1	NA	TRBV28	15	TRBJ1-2	TGTGCCAGCAGCATCAGTACAGGGGTGGTCTATGGCTACACCTTC	CASSISTGVVYGYTF
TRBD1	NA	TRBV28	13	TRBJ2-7	TGTGCCAGCAGCCGGACAGGGTCAGACGAGCAGTACTTC	CASSRTGSDEQYF
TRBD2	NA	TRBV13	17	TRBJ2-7	TGTGCCAGCAGCTCTCGGGGACTAGCGGGAGCGTCCAACGAGCAGTACTTC	CASSSRGLAGASNEQYF
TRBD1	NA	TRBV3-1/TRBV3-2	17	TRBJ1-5	TGTGCCAGCAGCCATCTCAAAAAGGACAGGGATAGTCAGCCCCAGCATTTT	CASSHLKKDRDSQPQHF
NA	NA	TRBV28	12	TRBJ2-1	TGTGCCAGCAGTCCCATTACGGGGGAGCAGTTCTTC	CASSPITGEQFF
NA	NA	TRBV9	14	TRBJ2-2	TGTGCCAGCACCTCAGGGTGGGGCACCGGGGAGCTGTTTTTT	CASTSGWGTGELFF
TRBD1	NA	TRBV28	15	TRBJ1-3	TGTGCCAGCAGTTATGGACAGGGTAGTCGAAACACCATATATTTT	CASSYGQGSRNTIYF
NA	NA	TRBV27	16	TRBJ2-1	TGTGCCAGCAGTTCCGTCGGGACTTCCTCCTACAATGAGCAGTTCTTC	CASSSVGTSSYNEQFF
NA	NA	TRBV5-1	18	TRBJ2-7	TGCGCCAGCAGCTCGATCAACCCCGGAGGGACGGGGACCTACGAGCAGTACTTC	CASSSINPGGTGTYEQYF
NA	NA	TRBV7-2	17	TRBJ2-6	TGTGCCAGCAGCTTAGACAGAGTAGGATCTGGGGCCAACGTCCTGACTTTC	CASSLDRVGSGANVLTF
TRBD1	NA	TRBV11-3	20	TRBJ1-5	TGTGCCAGCAGCTTAGAGGGTCATCCGAGACAGGGGACTAGCAATCAGCCCCAGCATTTT	CASSLEGHPRQGTSNQPQHF
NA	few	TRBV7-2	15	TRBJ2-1	TGTGCCAGCAGCACCGGAGTAGGGGGGGTGAATGAGCAGTTCTTC	CASSTGVGGVNEQFF
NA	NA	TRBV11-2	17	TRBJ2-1	TGTGCCAGCAGCTTAAAGGGTACGGGGAGGCCCTATAATGAGCAGTTCTTC	CASSLKGTGRPYNEQFF
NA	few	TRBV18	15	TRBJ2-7	TGTGCCAGCTCACCCCCCAGGGGCCGTCTCCGGGAGCAGTACTTC	CASSPPRGRLREQYF